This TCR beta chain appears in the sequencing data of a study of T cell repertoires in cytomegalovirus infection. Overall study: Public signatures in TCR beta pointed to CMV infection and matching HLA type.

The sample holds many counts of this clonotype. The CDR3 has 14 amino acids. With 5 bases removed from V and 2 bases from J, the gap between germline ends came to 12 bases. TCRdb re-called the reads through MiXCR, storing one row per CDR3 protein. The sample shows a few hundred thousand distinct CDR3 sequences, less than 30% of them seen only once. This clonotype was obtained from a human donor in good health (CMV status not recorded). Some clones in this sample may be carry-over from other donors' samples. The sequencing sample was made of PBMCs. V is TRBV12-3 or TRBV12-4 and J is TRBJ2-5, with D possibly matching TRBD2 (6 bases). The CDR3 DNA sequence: TGTGCCAGCAGTGCGTCCGGGACTCAAGAGACCCAGTACTTC. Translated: CASSASGTQETQYF.